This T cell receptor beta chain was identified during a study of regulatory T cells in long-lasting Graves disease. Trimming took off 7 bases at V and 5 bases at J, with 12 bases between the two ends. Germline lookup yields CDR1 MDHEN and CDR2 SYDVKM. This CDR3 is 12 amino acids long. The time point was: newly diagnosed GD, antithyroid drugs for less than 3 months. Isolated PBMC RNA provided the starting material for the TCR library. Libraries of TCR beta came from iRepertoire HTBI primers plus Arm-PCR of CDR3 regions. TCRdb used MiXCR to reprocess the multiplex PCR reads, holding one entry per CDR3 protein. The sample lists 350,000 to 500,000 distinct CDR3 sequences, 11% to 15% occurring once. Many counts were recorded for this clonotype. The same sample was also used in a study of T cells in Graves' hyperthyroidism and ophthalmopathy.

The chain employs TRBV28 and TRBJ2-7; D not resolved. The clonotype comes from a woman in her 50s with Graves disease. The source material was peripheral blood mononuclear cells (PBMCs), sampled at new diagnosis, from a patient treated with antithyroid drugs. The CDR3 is CASTNSVDEQYF. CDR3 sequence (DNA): TGTGCCAGCACCAACAGCGTGGACGAGCAGTACTTC.